What follows are 32 T cell receptor beta chains derived from one specimen sequenced in a study of T cells in Graves' hyperthyroidism and ophthalmopathy. TCR beta CDR3 regions were amplified from RNA transcripts. The HTBI set primed first-round TCR CDR3 RT-PCR. TCRdb fed the multiplex PCR reads into MiXCR, producing one record per CDR3 protein. The data hold around 400,000 distinct CDR3 sequences, with around 25% observed a single time. The material sequenced was blood. The receptor set was obtained from a man aged 45-65 years with Graves' hyperthyroidism.

This clonotype came up once. The chain couples TRBV24-1 to TRBJ2-1; TRBD2 agrees at 7 bases. With V trimmed by 5 bases and J by 2 bases, 20 bases remained unmatched. CDR3 size: 20 residues. From germline, CDR1 is KGHDR and CDR2 SFDVKD. The CDR3, as DNA: TGTGCCACCAGTGCCCGTGTCCGGGAGGCCCCCAGTCGTACCTACAATGAGCAGTTCTTC. Its protein is CATSARVREAPSRTYNEQFF.

J is TRBJ1-2 and V is TRBV6-1; D remains unclear. The CDR3 sequence is 16 residues long. V shed 2 bases and J shed 4 bases, with 17 bases lying between them. Germline V CDR1 and CDR2: MNHNS, SASEGT. CDR3 sequence (DNA): TGTGCCAGCAGTGAAACTAGGGCCGCCGTTGGCTATGGCTACACCTTC. Its protein is CASSETRAAVGYGYTF.

The V call is TRBV20-1, the J call TRBJ2-1; 11 nucleotides line up with TRBD2. Germline V CDR1 and CDR2: DFQATT, SNEGSKA (reference sequence). Germline trimming cut 3 bases from V and 4 bases from J; bases unmatched to any gene: 5. This CDR3 contains 15 residues. The CDR3 DNA follows: TGCAGTGCTAGTTTTCTAGCGGGGGGTTACAATGAGCAGTTCTTC. The encoded protein is CSASFLAGGYNEQFF.

The chain couples TRBV4-1 to TRBJ2-7; 10 bases are a match to TRBD2. The CDR3 sequence is 15 residues long. Germline assignment: CDR1 MGHRA and CDR2 YSYEKL. V shed 3 bases, J shed 2 bases, and the junction held 4 bases outside the gene matches. In nucleotides, the CDR3 is TGCGCCAGCAGCCAGCAGGGACTAGCGACCTACGAGCAGTACTTC. It codes for CASSQQGLATYEQYF.

The rearrangement links TRBV19 to TRBJ2-7; D assignment may be TRBD1 or TRBD2 (5 bases each). Germline V lookup: CDR1 LNHDA, CDR2 SQIVND (reference sequence). The CDR3 consists of 15 residues. Trimming left V 3 bases short and J 3 bases short, with 15 bases between. DNA of the CDR3: TGTGCCAGTAGTATGGCAGGGACGCCAAGCTACGAGCAGTACTTC. Amino acids: CASSMAGTPSYEQYF.

This clonotype was counted at least ten times. The V and J genes are TRBV27 and TRBJ2-3; 11 bases are shared with TRBD1. The CDR3 length is 19 residues. Germline lookup yields CDR1 MNHEY and CDR2 SMNVEV (reference sequence). With V trimmed by 5 bases and J by 4 bases, 17 bases remained unmatched. DNA of the CDR3: TGTGCCAGCAGTCGGGACAGGGGGAAGGAGGGCCATGCAGCAGATACGCAGTATTTT. It yields the protein CASSRDRGKEGHAADTQYF.

For the CDR3, the DNA is TGTGCCAGCAGCTTAAATGCGGGAGGGCCTTTCGGCAGCACCGGGGAGCTGTTTTTT. Translating it yields CASSLNAGGPFGSTGELFF. The rearrangement joins TRBV7-3 to TRBJ2-2; 9 positions match TRBD2. Looked up from germline, CDR1 is SGHTA and CDR2 is FQGTGA. CDR3 size: 19 residues. J lost 4 bases, V lost 1 base, and 13 bases had no gene match.

This clonotype was picked up many times. The genes are TRBV18 and TRBJ2-5; D is perhaps TRBD1 (6 bases). Germline V gene sequence: CDR1 KGHSH, CDR2 LQKENI. Trimming took off 5 bases at V and 1 base at J, with 20 bases between the two ends. The CDR3 spans 17 residues. The CDR3 is CASSKDESTGLQETQYF. DNA of the CDR3: TGTGCCAGCTCAAAGGACGAGTCGACAGGTCTCCAAGAGACCCAGTACTTC.

This clonotype was counted at least ten times. V is TRBV2 and J is TRBJ1-5, with a weak D call TRBD1 (5 bases). V lost 3 bases, J lost 7 bases, and 19 bases lay in between. The CDR3 loop spans 16 amino acids. CDR1 and CDR2 (germline): SNHLY, FYNNEI. CDR3 nucleotide sequence: TGTGCCAGCAGTGATCAGTGGGCAGGGTCAGGGCAGCCCCAGCATTTT. As protein: CASSDQWAGSGQPQHF.

There are a few counts of this clonotype. V and J are TRBV18 and TRBJ2-7, with 7 bases matching TRBD1. Germline V gene sequence: CDR1 KGHSH, CDR2 LQKENI. Trimming took 6 bases from V and 7 from J; bases not matched to a gene: 9. The CDR3 contains 13 residues. In DNA form, the CDR3 reads TGTGCCAGCTCCCGAAACAGGGGTCGGGAGCAGTACTTC. Protein product: CASSRNRGREQYF. The full variable domain, rest sourced from reference TRBV18 and TRBJ2-7, is NAGVMQNPRHLVRRRGQEARLRCSPMKGHSHVYWYRQLPEEGLKFMVYLQKENIIDESGMPKERFSAEFPKEGPSILRIQQVVRGDSAAYFCASSRNRGREQYFGPGTRLTVT.

The chain carries TRBV12-3 or TRBV12-4 and TRBJ1-1; 12 bases map to TRBD1. The CDR3 covers 16 residues. V lost 11 bases and J lost 1; bases outside the gene matches: 11. For the CDR3, the DNA is TGTGCCCGCCAGGGGGGGGACAGGGGGCAGAACACTGAAGCTTTCTTT. Amino acids: CARQGGDRGQNTEAFF.

This clonotype was seen repeatedly, ten times or more. The chain combines TRBV7-3 with TRBJ1-1, with TRBD1 as a possible D gene (5 bases). CDR3 length: 15 residues. Germline loops: CDR1 SGHTA, CDR2 FQGTGA. Deletions cut 1 base from V and 7 bases from J, with 16 bases between. CDR3 loop: CASSLNLGGYSEAFF. CDR3 DNA: TGTGCCAGCAGCTTAAATCTGGGGGGTTACAGTGAAGCTTTCTTT.

Only a few counts were recorded for this clonotype. The chain employs TRBV19 and TRBJ1-1; D unclear. Germline CDR1 is LNHDA and CDR2 is SQIVND (reference sequence). V shed 6 bases and J shed 7 bases, with 15 bases lying between them. The CDR3 extends over 13 amino acids. CDR3 sequence (DNA): TGTGCCAGTAGGGGGTTTACGACGAGTGAAGCTTTCTTT. This codes for CASRGFTTSEAFF.

This clonotype showed up just a few times. The chain is built from TRBV12-3 or TRBV12-4 and TRBJ1-1; 8 bases match TRBD1. The J segment lost 9 bases and the V segment lost 5 bases, leaving 8 bases of the junction unmatched. The CDR3 is 13 amino acids. CDR3 DNA: TGTGCCAGCAGTGCCAGGACAGGGACTCAAGCTTTCTTT. Translating it yields CASSARTGTQAFF.

The chain employs TRBV7-8 and TRBJ2-1; D not certain. CDR3 length: 15 amino acids. CDR1 is SGHVS, CDR2 FQNEAQ, per germline. The V and J ends lost 3 bases and 1 base respectively, with 10 bases between them. The DNA for the CDR3 is TGTGCCAGCAGCTTGAGCGCGACGTCCTACAATGAGCAGTTCTTC. Translation: CASSLSATSYNEQFF.

The rearrangement uses TRBV4-1 and TRBJ2-7; D is ambiguous. CDR1 and CDR2 (germline): MGHRA, YSYEKL. V lost 1 base and J lost 0, with 7 bases in between. The CDR3 consists of 14 residues. This CDR3 is CASSQAGRSYEQYF. The DNA of the CDR3 is TGCGCCAGCAGCCAAGCCGGGCGCTCCTACGAGCAGTACTTC.

The J gene is TRBJ1-1, the V gene TRBV5-1; TRBD1 matches 12 bases. The junction had 3 bases not matched to a gene; V was cut back by 0 bases and J by 6 bases. The length of the CDR3 is 15 residues. CDR1 and CDR2 from the germline V gene are SGHRS and YFSETQ. CDR3: CASSLEGTGGSEAFF. The CDR3 coding sequence is TGCGCCAGCAGCTTGGAAGGGACAGGGGGCTCTGAAGCTTTCTTT.

This clonotype was observed a few times. V gene TRBV5-5 combines with J gene TRBJ2-1; TRBD2 matches at 7 bases. The CDR3 contains 14 residues. Unmatched junction bases numbered 5, after V lost 1 base and J lost 7 bases. Germline assignment: CDR1 SGHKS and CDR2 YYEKEE (reference sequence). The CDR3: CASSLRAGVNEQFF. The CDR3 nucleotides read TGTGCCAGCAGCTTGCGGGCGGGGGTGAATGAGCAGTTCTTC.

This chain links TRBV18 with TRBJ1-1; 7 bases are shared with TRBD1. The CDR3 contains 11 residues. V dropped 5 bases and J dropped 10; count of bases not matched to a gene: 4. The germline V gene encodes CDR1 KGHSH and CDR2 LQKENI. The CDR3 coding sequence is TGTGCCAGCTCAACGGACAGGCCAGCTTTCTTT. The encoded protein is CASSTDRPAFF.

This clonotype has just a few counts. J is TRBJ2-5 and V is TRBV11-1; 7 bases are shared with TRBD2. The length of the CDR3 is 15 residues. Losses at the gene ends were 9 bases for V and 2 bases for J; bases not matched to a gene: 12. The V gene's germline CDR1 is SGHAT and CDR2 FQDESV (reference sequence). Here the CDR3 DNA reads TGTGCCAGTAGTATAGGGACTAACCTTCAAGAGACCCAGTACTTC. Translated, it gives CASSIGTNLQETQYF.

As DNA, the CDR3 is TGTGCCAGCTCACCAAATGGGGGGGAGCAGTACTTC. It yields the protein CASSPNGGEQYF. The chain couples TRBV18 to TRBJ2-7; possibly TRBD2 for D (6 bases). The CDR3 spans 12 residues. The ends were cut back, 2 bases at V and 7 bases at J, with 9 bases in the middle. Germline loops: CDR1 KGHSH, CDR2 LQKENI.

Notes on this clonotype: One end of the junction does not line up with germline, which may come from a read error. The rearrangement joins TRBV7-9 to TRBJ2-3, with a tentative D call TRBD2 (5 bases). CDR1 and CDR2 from the germline V gene are SEHNR and FQNEAQ (reference sequence). The CDR3 is 14 residues long. The CDR3 sequence is CVSSLDAGRDTQYF. In DNA, the CDR3 is TGTGTCAGCAGCTTAGATGCGGGCAGAGATACGCAGTATTTT. Drawing the rest from reference TRBV7-9 and TRBJ2-3, the complete variable domain is DTGVSQNPRHKITKRGQNVTFRCDPISEHNRLYWYRQTLGQGPEFLTYFQNEAQLEKSRLLSDRFSAERPKGSFSTLEIQRTEQGDSAMYLCVSSLDAGRDTQYFGPGTRLTVL.

V is TRBV6-2 or TRBV6-3 and J is TRBJ2-7, with TRBD1 identical over 7 bases. Trimming cost V 10 bases and J 3 bases; bases outside gene matches: 9. The CDR3 is 13 residues long. CDR1 and CDR2 from the germline V gene are MNHEY and SVGEGT. In nucleotides, the CDR3 is TGTGCCACCAGACAGGGTATTAGCTACGAGCAGTACTTC. Its translation: CATRQGISYEQYF.

The chain links TRBV10-3 to TRBJ2-1; 11 positions agree with TRBD2. The CDR3 consists of 16 residues. V gave up 3 bases and J gave up 5 bases; unmatched junction bases: 6. The V gene's germline CDR1 is ENHRY and CDR2 SYGVKD. The CDR3 reads CAISDSSGRPNNEQFF. In DNA form, the CDR3 reads TGTGCCATCAGTGATTCTAGCGGGAGGCCTAACAATGAGCAGTTCTTC.

V gene TRBV6-2 or TRBV6-3 combines with J gene TRBJ2-1; 7 bases line up with TRBD2. CDR3 length equals 14 residues. Germline V gene lookup returns CDR1 MNHEY and CDR2 SVGEGT. V was clipped by 6 bases and J by 9 bases; unmatched bases: 11. As DNA, the CDR3 is TGTGCCAGCAGGGGGGGGGGGTCCGGCCGTGAGCAGTTCTTC. Translated: CASRGGGSGREQFF.

This clonotype has ten or more counts. The J gene is TRBJ2-3, the V gene TRBV11-1; D perhaps matches TRBD2 (5 bases). The ends were cut back, 3 bases at V and 5 bases at J, with 9 bases in the middle. CDR3 length: 13 residues. Germline CDR1 is SGHAT and CDR2 is FQDESV (reference sequence). The CDR3 sequence is CASSLGEGDTQYF. CDR3 in DNA: TGTGCCAGCAGCTTGGGTGAGGGAGATACGCAGTATTTT.

This clonotype appeared many times. V usage is TRBV3-1 and J usage is TRBJ1-1, with 7 bases identical to TRBD1. The CDR3 is made up of 15 amino acids. The trim removed 4 bases at V and 1 base at J, leaving 6 bases unmatched. CDR1 LGHDT and CDR2 YNNKEL come from the germline V gene (reference sequence). The CDR3 is CASSPHRTGNTEAFF. CDR3 coding DNA: TGTGCCAGCAGCCCCCACCGGACAGGGAACACTGAAGCTTTCTTT.

This clonotype has just one count. A read error may explain this, as a much larger clone is one base away. The CDR3 region has the DNA TGCGCCAGCAGCTTAGGGACTAGTGTTGATACGCAGTATTTT. Translated, it gives CASSLGTSVDTQYF. This chain uses TRBV5-1 with TRBJ2-3; 8 bases are a match to TRBD2. V gave up 2 bases and J gave up 6 bases; unmatched junction bases: 5. Germline CDR1 is SGHRS and CDR2 is YFSETQ. This CDR3 comprises 14 residues.

The genes are TRBV18 and TRBJ2-5; 7 bases match TRBD1. Trimming took 7 bases from V and 5 from J; bases not matched to a gene: 4. CDR1 and CDR2 from the germline V gene are KGHSH and LQKENI. This CDR3 spans 12 amino acids. The CDR3 bases are TGTGCCAGCTTGCCGGACAGGGAGACCCAGTACTTC. It yields the protein CASLPDRETQYF.

This CDR3 is CASSLTYGNTEAFF. CDR3 sequence (DNA): TGCGCCAGCAGCCTTACATACGGGAACACTGAAGCTTTCTTT. V gene TRBV5-1 combines with J gene TRBJ1-1; D ambiguous. Trimming removed 4 bases at V and 1 base at J, with 11 bases between. This CDR3 is 14 amino acids long. Germline CDR1 and CDR2: SGHRS and YFSETQ.

This clonotype was observed a few times. The V call is TRBV6-2 or TRBV6-3, the J call TRBJ2-3; 11 bases map to TRBD2. After removal of 7 bases from V and 3 bases from J, the junction contained 6 bases not matched to a gene. Germline V lookup: CDR1 MNHEY, CDR2 SVGEGT. CDR3 size: 15 residues. Written as DNA, the CDR3 is TGTGCCAGCACCCACCTAGCGGGAGGAACAGATACGCAGTATTTT. Translation gives CASTHLAGGTDTQYF.

The gene calls are TRBV7-9 and TRBJ2-7; D is possibly TRBD1 or TRBD2 (5 bases each). The V end was cut by 4 bases, the J end by 2 bases, with 12 bases between. The CDR3 is made up of 14 amino acids. Germline CDR1 is SEHNR and CDR2 is FQNEAQ (reference sequence). The CDR3: CASSSGTLAYEQYF. The CDR3 nucleotides are TGTGCCAGCAGCTCAGGGACCTTAGCCTACGAGCAGTACTTC.